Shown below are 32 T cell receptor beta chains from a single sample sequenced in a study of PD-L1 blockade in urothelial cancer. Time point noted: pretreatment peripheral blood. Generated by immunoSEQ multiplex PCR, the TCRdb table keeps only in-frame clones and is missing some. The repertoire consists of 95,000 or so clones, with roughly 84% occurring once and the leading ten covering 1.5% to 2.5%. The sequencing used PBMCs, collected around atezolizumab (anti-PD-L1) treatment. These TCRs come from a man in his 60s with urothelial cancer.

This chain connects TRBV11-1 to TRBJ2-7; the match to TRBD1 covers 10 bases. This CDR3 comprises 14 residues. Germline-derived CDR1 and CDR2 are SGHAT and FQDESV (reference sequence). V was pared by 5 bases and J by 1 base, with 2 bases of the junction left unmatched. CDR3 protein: CASSMGQGSYEQYF. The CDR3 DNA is TGTGCCAGCAGCATGGGACAGGGGTCCTACGAGCAGTACTTC.

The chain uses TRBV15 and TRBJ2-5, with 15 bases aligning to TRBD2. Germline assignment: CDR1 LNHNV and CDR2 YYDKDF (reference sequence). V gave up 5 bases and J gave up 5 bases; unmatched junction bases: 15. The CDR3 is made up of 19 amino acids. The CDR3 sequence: CATSGTGTSGGKLRETQYF. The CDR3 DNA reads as TGTGCCACCAGCGGAACCGGGACTAGCGGGGGGAAGCTCCGGGAGACCCAGTACTTC.

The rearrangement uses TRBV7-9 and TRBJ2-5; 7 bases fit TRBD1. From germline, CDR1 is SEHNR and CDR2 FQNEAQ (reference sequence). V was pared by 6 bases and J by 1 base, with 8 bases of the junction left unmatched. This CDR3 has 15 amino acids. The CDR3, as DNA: TGTGCCAGCAGTAGTGCCGGGACAGTCCAAGAGACCCAGTACTTC. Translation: CASSSAGTVQETQYF.

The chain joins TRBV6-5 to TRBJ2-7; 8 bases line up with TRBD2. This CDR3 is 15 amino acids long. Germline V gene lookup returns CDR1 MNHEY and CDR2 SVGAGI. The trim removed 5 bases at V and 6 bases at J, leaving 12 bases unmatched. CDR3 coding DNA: TGTGCCAGCAGTGCTACTAGCGGTTCTTTAAGCGAGCAGTACTTC. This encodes CASSATSGSLSEQYF.

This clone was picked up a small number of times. This CDR3 is CASSPRVTGGAGGYTF. The CDR3 DNA reads TGTGCCAGCAGCCCCCGAGTTACAGGGGGCGCTGGGGGCTACACCTTC. The chain is built from TRBV27 and TRBJ1-2; TRBD1 matches at 9 bases. Germline lookup yields CDR1 MNHEY and CDR2 SMNVEV (reference sequence). The CDR3 spans 16 residues. V lost 6 bases to trimming and J lost 8 bases; unmatched junction nucleotides: 16.

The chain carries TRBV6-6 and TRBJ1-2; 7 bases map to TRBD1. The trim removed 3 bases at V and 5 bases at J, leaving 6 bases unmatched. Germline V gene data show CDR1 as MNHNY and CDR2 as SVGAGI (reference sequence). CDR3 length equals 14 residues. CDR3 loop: CASSYDRAEYGYTF. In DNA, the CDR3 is TGTGCCAGCAGTTATGACAGGGCTGAATATGGCTACACCTTC.

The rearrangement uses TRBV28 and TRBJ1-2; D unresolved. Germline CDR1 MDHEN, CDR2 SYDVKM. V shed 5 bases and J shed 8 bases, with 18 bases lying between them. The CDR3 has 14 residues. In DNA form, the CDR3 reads TGTGCCAGCAGTAGCGGCCCCCTATACTGGGGCTACACCTTC. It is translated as CASSSGPLYWGYTF.

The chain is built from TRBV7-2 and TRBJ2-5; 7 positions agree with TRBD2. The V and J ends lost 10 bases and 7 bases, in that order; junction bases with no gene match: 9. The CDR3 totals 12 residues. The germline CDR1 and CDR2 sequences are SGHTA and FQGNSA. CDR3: CAIPSGGRTQYF. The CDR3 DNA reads TGTGCCATCCCCTCGGGAGGACGGACCCAGTACTTC.

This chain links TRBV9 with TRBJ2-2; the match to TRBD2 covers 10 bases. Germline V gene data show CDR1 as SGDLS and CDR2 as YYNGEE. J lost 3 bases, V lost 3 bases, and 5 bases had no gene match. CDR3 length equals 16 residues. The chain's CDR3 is CASSAQREGHTGELFF. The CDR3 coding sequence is TGTGCCAGCAGCGCCCAGCGGGAGGGCCACACCGGGGAGCTGTTTTTT.

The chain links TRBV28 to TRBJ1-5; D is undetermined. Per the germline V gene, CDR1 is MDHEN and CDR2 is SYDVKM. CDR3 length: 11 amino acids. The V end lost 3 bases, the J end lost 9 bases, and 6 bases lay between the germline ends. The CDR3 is CASSLSWPQHF. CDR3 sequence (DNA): TGTGCCAGCAGTTTGAGTTGGCCCCAGCATTTT.

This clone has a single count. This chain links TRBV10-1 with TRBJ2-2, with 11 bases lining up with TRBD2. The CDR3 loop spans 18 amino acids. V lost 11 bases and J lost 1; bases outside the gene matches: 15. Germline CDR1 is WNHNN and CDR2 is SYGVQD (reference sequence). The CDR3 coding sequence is TGCGCCTCGGGCACTAGCGGGAGTAGTTTACTGAACACCGGGGAGCTGTTTTTT. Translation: CASGTSGSSLLNTGELFF.

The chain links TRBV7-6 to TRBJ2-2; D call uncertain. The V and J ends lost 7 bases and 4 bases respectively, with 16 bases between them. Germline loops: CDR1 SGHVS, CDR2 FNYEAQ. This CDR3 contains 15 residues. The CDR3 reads CASTPTAPGTGELFF. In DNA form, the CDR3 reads TGTGCCAGCACCCCGACCGCCCCGGGCACCGGGGAGCTGTTTTTT.

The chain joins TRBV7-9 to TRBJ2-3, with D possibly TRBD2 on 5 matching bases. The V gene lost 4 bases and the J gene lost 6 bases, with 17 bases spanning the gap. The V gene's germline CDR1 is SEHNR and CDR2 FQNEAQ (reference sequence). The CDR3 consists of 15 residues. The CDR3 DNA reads TGTGCCAGCAGCTCCTACTTGCCCCCGGGGGATACGCAGTATTTT. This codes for CASSSYLPPGDTQYF.

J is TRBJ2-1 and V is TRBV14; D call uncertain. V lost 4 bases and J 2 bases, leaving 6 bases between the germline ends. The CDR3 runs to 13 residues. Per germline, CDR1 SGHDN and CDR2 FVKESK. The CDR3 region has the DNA TGTGCCAGCAGCCCAGACGCCTACAATGAGCAGTTCTTC. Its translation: CASSPDAYNEQFF.

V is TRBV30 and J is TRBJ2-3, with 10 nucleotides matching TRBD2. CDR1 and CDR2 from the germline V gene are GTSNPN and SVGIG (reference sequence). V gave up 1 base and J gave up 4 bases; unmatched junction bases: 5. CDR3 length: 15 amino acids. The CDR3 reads CAWSDPSGSSDTQYF. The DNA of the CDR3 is TGTGCCTGGAGTGATCCTAGCGGGAGTTCAGATACGCAGTATTTT.

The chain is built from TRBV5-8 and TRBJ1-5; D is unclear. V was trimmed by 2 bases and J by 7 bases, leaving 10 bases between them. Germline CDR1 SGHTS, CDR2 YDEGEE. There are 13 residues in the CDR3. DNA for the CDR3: TGTGCCAGCAGCTTAGGAGGTCGGCAGCCCCAGCATTTT. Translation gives CASSLGGRQPQHF.

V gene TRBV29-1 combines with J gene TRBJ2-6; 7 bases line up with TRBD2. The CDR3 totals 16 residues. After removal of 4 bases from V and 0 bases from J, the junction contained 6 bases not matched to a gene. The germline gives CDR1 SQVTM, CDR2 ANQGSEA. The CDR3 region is CSVGGGDLSGANVLTF. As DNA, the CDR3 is TGCAGCGTTGGGGGAGGGGACCTCTCTGGGGCCAACGTCCTGACTTTC.

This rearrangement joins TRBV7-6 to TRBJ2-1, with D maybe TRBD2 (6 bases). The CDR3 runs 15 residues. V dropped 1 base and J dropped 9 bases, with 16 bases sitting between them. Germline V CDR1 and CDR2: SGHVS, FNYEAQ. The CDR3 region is CASSLGGVEASEQFF. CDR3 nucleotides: TGTGCCAGCAGCTTAGGGGGGGTAGAGGCCAGTGAGCAGTTCTTC.

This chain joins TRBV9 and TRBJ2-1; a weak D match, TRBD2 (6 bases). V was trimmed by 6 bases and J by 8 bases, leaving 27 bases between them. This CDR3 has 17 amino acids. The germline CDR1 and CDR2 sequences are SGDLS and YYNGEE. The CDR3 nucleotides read TGTGCCAGCAACCTGGGGGGAACCGGGACCCGGATCGATGAGCAGTTCTTC. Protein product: CASNLGGTGTRIDEQFF.

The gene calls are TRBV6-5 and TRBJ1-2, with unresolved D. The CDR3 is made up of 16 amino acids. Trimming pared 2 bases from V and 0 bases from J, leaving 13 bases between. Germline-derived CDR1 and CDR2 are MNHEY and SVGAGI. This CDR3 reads CASSYLARGANYGYTF. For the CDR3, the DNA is TGTGCCAGCAGTTACCTCGCACGGGGAGCTAACTATGGCTACACCTTC.

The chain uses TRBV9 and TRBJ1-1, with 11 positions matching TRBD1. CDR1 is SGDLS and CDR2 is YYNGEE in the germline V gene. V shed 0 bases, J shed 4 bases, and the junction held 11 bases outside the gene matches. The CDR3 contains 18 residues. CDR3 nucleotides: TGTGCCAGCAGCGTAGCGGACAGGGGGCTGGGTGAAGCCACTGAAGCTTTCTTT. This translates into CASSVADRGLGEATEAFF.

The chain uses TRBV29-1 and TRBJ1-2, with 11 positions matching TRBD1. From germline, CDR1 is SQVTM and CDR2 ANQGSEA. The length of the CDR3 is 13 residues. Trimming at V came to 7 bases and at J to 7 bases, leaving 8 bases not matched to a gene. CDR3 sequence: CSGAGQGGSGYTF. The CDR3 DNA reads TGCAGCGGGGCGGGACAGGGGGGAAGTGGCTACACCTTC.

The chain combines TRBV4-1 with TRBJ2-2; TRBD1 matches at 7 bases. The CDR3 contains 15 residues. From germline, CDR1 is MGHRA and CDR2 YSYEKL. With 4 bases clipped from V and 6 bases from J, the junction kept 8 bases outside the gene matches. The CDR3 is CASSRSGQGAGELFF. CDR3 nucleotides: TGCGCCAGCAGCCGAAGTGGGCAGGGGGCCGGGGAGCTGTTTTTT.

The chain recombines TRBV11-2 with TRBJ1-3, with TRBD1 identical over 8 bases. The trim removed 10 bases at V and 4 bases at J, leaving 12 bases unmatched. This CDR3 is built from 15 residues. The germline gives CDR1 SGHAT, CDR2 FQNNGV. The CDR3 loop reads CATGSGGTGGNTIYF. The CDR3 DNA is TGTGCCACGGGGTCAGGGGGCACGGGAGGAAACACCATATATTTT.

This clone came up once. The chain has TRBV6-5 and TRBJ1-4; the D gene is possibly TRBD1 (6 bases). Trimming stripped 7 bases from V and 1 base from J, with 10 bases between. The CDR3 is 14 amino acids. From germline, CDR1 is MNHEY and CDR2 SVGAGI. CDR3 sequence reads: CASKPGETNEKLFF. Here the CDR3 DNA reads TGTGCCAGCAAGCCAGGGGAAACTAATGAAAAACTGTTTTTT.

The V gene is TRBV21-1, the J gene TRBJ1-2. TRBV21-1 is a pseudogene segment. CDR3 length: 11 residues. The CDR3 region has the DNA TGTGCCAGCAGCCCCCGGTGGGGCTACACCTTC. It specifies CASSPRWGYTF.

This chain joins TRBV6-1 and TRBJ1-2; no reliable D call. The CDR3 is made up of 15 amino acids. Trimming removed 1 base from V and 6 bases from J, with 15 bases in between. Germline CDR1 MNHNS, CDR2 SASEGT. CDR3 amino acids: CASSEVDREWNGYTF. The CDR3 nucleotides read TGTGCCAGCAGTGAAGTAGACCGGGAATGGAATGGCTACACCTTC.

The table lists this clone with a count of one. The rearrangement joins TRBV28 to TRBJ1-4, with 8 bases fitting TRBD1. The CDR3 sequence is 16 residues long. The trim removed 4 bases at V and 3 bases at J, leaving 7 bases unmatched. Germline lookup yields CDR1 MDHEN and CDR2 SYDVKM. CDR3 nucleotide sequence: TGTGCCAGCAGTTCGGCCCTACAGGGGGCTAATGAAAAACTGTTTTTT. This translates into CASSSALQGANEKLFF. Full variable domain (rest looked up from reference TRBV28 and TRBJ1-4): DVKVTQSSRYLVKRTGEKVFLECVQDMDHENMFWYRQDPGLGLRLIYFSYDVKMKEKGDIPEGYSVSREKKERFSLILESASTNQTSMYLCASSSALQGANEKLFFGSGTQLSVL.

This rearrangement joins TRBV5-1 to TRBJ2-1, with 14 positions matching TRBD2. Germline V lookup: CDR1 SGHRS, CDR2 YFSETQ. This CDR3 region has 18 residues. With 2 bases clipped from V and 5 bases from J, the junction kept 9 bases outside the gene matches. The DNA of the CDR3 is TGCGCCAGCAGCTTTGGGACTAGCGGGAGATCAGCCCACAATGAGCAGTTCTTC. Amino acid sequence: CASSFGTSGRSAHNEQFF.

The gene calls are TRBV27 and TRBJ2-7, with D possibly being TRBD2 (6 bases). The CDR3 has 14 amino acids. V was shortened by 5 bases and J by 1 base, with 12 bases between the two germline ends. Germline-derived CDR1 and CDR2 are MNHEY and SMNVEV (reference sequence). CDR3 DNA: TGTGCCAGCAGTCCGCGGGACCGTTCCTACGAGCAGTACTTC. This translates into CASSPRDRSYEQYF.

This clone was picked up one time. Written as DNA, the CDR3 is TGTGCCAGCAGCTTACAACACGTTGATGAGCAGTTCTTC. It specifies CASSLQHVDEQFF. The chain combines TRBV7-6 with TRBJ2-1; D unresolved. The CDR3 is made up of 13 amino acids. V dropped 2 bases and J dropped 8 bases, with 10 bases sitting between them. Germline values: CDR1 SGHVS, CDR2 FNYEAQ.

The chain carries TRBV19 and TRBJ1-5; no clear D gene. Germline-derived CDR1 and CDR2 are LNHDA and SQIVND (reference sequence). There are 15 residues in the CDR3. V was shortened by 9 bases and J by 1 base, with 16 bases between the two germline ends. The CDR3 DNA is TGTGCCAGCACGGAAATGGGAGGGAGCAATCAGCCCCAGCATTTT. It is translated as CASTEMGGSNQPQHF.